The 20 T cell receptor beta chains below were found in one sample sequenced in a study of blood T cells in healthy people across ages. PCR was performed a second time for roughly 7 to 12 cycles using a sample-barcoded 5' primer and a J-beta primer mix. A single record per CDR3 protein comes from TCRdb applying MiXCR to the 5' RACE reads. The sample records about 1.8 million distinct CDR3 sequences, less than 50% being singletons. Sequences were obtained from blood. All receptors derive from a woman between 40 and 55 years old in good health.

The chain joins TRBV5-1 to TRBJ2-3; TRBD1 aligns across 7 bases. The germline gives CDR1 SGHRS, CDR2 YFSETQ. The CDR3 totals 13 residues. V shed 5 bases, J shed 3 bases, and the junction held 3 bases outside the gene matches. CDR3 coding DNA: TGCGCCAGCAGGAAGGGGGCAACAGATACGCAGTATTTT. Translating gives CASRKGATDTQYF.

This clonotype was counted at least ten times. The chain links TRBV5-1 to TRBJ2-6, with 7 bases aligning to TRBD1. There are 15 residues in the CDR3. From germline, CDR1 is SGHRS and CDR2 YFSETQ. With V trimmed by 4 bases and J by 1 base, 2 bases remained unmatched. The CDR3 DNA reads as TGCGCCAGCAGCGAGACAGGGTCTGGGGCCAACGTCCTGACTTTC. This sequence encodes CASSETGSGANVLTF.

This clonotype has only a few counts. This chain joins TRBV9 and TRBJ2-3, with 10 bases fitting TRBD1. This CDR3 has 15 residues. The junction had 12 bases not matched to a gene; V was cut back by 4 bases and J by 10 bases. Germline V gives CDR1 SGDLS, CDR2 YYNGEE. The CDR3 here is CASSTRDRGKPAQYF. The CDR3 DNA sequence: TGTGCCAGCAGCACCCGGGACAGGGGAAAACCAGCGCAGTATTTT.

CDR3 amino acids: CASSFVSYEQFF. CDR3 nucleotides: TGTGCCAGCAGTTTTGTCTCCTACGAGCAGTTCTTC. This sequence joins TRBV12-3 or TRBV12-4 and TRBJ2-1; D is uncertain. The V end lost 3 bases, the J end lost 10 bases, and 10 bases lay between the germline ends. The CDR3 spans 12 residues.

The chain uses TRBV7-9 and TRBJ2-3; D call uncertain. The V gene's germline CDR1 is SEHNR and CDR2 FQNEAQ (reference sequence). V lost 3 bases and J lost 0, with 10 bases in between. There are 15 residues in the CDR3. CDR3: CASSFPRVSTDTQYF. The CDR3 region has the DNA TGTGCCAGCAGCTTCCCACGGGTTAGCACAGATACGCAGTATTTT.

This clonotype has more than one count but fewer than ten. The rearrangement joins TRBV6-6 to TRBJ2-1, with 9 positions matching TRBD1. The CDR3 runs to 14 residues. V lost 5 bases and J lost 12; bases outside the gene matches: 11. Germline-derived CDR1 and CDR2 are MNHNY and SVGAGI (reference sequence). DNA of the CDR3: TGTGCCAGCAGTCCCTCCGGGACAGGGAACGTGCAGTTCTTC. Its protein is CASSPSGTGNVQFF.

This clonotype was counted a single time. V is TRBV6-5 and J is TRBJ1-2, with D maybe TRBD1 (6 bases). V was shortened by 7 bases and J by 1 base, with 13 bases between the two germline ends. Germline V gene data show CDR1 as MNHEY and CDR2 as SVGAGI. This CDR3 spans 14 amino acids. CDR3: CASNDRINNYGYTF. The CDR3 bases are TGTGCCAGCAATGACAGGATCAATAACTATGGCTACACCTTC.

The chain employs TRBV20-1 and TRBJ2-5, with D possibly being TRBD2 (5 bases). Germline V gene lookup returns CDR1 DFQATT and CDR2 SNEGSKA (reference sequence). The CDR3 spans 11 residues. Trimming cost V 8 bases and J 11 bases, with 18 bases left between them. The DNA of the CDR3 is TGCAGTTGCCCAATGGGCTGGGAGCAGTACTTC. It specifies CSCPMGWEQYF.

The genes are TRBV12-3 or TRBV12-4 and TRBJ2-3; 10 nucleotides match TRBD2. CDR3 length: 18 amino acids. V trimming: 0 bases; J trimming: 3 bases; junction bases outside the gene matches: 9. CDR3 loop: CASSLAHQRGGLTDTQYF. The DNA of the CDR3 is TGTGCCAGCAGTTTAGCGCACCAGCGGGGGGGCCTGACAGATACGCAGTATTTT.

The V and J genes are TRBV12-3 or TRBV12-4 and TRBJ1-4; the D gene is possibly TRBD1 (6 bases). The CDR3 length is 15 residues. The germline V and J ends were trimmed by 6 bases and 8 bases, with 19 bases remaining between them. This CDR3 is CASSPPTQQGEKLFF. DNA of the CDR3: TGTGCCAGCAGCCCCCCCACCCAGCAGGGGGAAAAACTGTTTTTT.

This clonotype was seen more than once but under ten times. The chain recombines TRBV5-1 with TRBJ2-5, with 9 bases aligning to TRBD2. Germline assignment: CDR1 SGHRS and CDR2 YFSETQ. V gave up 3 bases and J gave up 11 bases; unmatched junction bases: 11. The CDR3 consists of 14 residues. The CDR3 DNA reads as TGCGCCAGCAGCTGGATAGCGGGGGACAATGAGCAGTACTTC. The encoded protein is CASSWIAGDNEQYF.

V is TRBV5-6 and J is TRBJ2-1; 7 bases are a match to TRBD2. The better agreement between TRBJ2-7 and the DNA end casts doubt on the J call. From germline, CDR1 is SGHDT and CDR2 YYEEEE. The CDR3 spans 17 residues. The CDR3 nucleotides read TGTGCCAGCAGCTCCTTCGTAACGCGGGGGACCTACAATGAGCAGTACTTC. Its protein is CASSSFVTRGTYNEQYF.

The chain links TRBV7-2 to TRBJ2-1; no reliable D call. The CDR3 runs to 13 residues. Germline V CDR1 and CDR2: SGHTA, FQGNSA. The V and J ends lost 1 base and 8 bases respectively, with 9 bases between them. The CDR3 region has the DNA TGTGCCAGCAGCTTAGTAAGGCCGGATGAGCAGTTCTTC. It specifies CASSLVRPDEQFF.

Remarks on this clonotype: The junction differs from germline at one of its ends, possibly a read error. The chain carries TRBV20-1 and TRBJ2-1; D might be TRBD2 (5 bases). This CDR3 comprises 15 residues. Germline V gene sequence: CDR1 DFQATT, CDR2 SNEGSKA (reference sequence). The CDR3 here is CSAPNRDLTYNGQFF. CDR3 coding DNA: TGCAGTGCCCCAAATCGGGATCTCACATACAATGGGCAGTTCTTC.

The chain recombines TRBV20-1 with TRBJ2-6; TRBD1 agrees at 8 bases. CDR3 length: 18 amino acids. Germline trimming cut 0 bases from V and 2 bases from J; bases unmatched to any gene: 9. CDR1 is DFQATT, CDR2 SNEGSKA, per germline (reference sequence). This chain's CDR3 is CSARDGTGPMTGANVLTF. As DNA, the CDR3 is TGCAGTGCTAGAGATGGGACAGGACCTATGACTGGGGCCAACGTCCTGACTTTC.

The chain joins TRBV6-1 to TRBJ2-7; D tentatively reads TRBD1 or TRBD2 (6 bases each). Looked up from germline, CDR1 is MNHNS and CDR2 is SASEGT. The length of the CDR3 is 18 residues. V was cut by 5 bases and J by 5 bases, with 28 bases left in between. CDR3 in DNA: TGTGCCAGCAGTAAAGTTTCGGGAGACTGGGGGCCTACTGACGAGCAGTACTTC. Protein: CASSKVSGDWGPTDEQYF.

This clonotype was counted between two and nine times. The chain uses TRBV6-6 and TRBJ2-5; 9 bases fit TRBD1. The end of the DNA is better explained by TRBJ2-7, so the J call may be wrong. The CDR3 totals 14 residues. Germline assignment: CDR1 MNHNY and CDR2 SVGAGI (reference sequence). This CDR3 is CASSFPGQGREQYF. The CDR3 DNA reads TGTGCCAGCAGTTTCCCGGGACAGGGTCGCGAGCAGTACTTC.

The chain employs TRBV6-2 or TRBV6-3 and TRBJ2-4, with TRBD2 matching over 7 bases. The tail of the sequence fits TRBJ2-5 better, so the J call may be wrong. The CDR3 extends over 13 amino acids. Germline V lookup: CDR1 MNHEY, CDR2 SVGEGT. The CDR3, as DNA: TGTGCCAGCAGAGAAACTAGCGACGAGACCCAGTACTTC. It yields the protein CASRETSDETQYF.

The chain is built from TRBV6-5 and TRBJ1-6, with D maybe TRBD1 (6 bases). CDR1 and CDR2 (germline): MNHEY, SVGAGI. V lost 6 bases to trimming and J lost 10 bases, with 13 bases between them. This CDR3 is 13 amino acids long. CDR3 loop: CASRARGHSPLHF. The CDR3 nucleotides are TGTGCCAGCAGGGCGCGGGGGCACTCACCCCTCCACTTT.

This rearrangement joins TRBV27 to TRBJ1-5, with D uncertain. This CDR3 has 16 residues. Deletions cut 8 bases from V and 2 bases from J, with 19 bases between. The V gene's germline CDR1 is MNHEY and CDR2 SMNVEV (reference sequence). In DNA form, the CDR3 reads TGTGCCAGCGCACCCTTACACAGCATGGGCAATCAGCCCCAGCATTTT. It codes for CASAPLHSMGNQPQHF.